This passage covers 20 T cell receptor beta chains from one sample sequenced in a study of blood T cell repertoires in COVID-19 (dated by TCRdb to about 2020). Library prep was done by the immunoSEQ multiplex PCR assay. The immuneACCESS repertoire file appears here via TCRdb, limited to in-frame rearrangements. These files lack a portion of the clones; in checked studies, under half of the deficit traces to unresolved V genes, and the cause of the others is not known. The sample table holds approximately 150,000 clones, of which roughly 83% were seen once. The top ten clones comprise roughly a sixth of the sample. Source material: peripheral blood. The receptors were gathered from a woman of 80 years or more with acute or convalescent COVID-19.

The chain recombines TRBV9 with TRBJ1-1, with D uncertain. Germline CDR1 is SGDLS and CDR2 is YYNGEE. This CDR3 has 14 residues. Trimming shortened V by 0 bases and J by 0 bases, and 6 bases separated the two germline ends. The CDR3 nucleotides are TGTGCCAGCAGCGTAGGAGACATGAACACTGAAGCTTTCTTT. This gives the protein CASSVGDMNTEAFF.

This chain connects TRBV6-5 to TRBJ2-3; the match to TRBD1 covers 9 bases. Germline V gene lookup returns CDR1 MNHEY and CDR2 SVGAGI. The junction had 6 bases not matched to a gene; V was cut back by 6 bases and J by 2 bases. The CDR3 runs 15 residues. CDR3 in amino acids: CASSWTGANTDTQYF. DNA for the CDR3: TGTGCCAGCAGCTGGACAGGGGCGAACACAGATACGCAGTATTTT.

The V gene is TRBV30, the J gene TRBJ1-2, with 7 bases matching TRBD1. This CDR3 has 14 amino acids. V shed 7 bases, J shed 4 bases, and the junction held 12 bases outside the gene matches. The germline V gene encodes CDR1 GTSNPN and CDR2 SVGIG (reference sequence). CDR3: CASFRQGRVYGYTF. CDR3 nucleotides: TGTGCCTCGTTTCGACAGGGTCGAGTCTATGGCTACACCTTC. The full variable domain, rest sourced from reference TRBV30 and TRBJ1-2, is SQTIHQWPATLVQPVGSPLSLECTVEGTSNPNLYWYRQAAGRGLQLLFYSVGIGQISSEVPQNLSASRPQDRQFILSSKKLLLSDSGFYLCASFRQGRVYGYTFGSGTRLTVV.

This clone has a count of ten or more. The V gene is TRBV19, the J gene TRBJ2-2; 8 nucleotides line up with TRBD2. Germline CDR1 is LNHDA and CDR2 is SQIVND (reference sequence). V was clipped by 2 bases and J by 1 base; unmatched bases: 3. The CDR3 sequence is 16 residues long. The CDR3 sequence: CASSIRLAGNTGELFF. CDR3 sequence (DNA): TGTGCCAGTAGTATAAGGCTAGCGGGGAACACCGGGGAGCTGTTTTTT.

CDR3 bases: TGTGCCAGCAGCCGCCGGACAGGCGTGAACACTGAAGCTTTCTTT. It translates to CASSRRTGVNTEAFF. This rearrangement joins TRBV6-5 to TRBJ1-1, with 7 positions matching TRBD1. CDR1 and CDR2 from the germline V gene are MNHEY and SVGAGI. With 6 bases clipped from V and 0 bases from J, the junction kept 7 bases outside the gene matches. The CDR3 contains 15 residues.

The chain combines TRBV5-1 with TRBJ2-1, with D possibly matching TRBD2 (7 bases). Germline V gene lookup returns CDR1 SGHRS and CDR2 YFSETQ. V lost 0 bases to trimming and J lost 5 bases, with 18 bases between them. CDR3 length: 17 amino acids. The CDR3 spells CASSLAPGQGRDNEQFF. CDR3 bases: TGCGCCAGCAGCTTGGCCCCAGGGCAGGGGAGGGACAATGAGCAGTTCTTC.

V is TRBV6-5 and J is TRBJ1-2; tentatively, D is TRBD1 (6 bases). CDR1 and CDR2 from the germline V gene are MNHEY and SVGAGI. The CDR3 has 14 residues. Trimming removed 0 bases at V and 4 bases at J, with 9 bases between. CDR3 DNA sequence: TGTGCCAGCAGTTACTCGAGGGGGACCTATGGCTACACCTTC. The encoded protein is CASSYSRGTYGYTF.

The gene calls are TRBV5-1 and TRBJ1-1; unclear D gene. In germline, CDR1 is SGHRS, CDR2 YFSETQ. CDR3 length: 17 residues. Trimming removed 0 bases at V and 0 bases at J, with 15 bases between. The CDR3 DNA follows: TGCGCCAGCAGCTTGGAGGTTCATCGGGGTATGAACACTGAAGCTTTCTTT. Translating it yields CASSLEVHRGMNTEAFF.

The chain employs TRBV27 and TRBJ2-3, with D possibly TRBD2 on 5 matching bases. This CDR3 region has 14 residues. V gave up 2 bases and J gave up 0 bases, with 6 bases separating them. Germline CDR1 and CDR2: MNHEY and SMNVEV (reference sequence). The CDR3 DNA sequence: TGTGCCAGCAGTTTAGGACTTAGCACAGATACGCAGTATTTT. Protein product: CASSLGLSTDTQYF.

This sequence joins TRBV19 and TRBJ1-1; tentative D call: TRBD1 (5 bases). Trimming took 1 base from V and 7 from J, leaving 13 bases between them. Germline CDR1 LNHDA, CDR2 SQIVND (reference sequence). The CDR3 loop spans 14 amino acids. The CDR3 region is CASSIGGAGGEAFF. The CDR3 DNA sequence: TGTGCCAGTAGTATAGGAGGCGCGGGGGGTGAAGCTTTCTTT.

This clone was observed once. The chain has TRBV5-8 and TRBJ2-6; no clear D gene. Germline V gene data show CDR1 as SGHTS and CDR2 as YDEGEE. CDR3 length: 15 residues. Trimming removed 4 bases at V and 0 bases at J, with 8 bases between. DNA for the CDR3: TGTGCCAGCAGCCCACGGGTCTCTGGGGCCAACGTCCTGACTTTC. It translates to CASSPRVSGANVLTF.

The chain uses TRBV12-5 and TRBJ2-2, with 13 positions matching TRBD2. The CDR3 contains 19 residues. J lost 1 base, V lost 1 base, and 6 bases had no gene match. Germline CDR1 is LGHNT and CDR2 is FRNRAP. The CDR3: CASGLELLAGGGNTGELFF. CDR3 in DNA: TGTGCTAGTGGTTTGGAGTTACTAGCGGGAGGGGGGAACACCGGGGAGCTGTTTTTT.

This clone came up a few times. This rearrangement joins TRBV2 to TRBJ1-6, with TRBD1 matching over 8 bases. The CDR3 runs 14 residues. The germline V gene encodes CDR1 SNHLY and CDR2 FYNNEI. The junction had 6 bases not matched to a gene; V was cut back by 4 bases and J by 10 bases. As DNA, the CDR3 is TGTGCCAGCAGTGTTGACAGGGGAGGCTCACCCCTCCACTTT. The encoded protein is CASSVDRGGSPLHF.

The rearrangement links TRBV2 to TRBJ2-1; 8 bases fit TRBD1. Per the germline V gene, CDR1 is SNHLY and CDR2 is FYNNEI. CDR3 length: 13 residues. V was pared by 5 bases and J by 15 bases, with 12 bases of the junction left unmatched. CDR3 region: CASSSTGGMFAFF. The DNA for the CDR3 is TGTGCCAGCAGTTCCACAGGGGGGATGTTCGCGTTCTTC. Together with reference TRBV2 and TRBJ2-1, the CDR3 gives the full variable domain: EPEVTQTPSHQVTQMGQEVILRCVPISNHLYFYWYRQILGQKVEFLVSFYNNEISEKSEIFDDQFSVERPDGSNFTLKIRSTKLEDSAMYFCASSSTGGMFAFFGPGTRLTVL.

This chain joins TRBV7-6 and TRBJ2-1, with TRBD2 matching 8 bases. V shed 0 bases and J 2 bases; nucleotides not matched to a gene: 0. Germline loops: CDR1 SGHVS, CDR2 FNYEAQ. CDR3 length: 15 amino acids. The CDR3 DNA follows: TGTGCCAGCAGCTTAGCTAGCGGGACCTACAATGAGCAGTTCTTC. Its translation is CASSLASGTYNEQFF.

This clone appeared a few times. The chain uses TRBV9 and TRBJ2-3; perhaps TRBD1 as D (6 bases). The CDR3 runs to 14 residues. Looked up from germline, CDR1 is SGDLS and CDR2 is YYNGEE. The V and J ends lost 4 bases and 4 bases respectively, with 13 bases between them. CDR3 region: CASSTTSGADTQYF. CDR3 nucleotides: TGTGCCAGCAGCACAACCTCAGGGGCAGATACGCAGTATTTT.

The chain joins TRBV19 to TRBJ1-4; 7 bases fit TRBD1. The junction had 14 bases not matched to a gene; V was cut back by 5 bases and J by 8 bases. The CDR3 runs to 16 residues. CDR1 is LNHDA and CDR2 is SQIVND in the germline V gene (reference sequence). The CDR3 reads CASSARTGSVQEKLFF. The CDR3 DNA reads TGTGCCAGTAGTGCGCGGACAGGATCCGTCCAGGAAAAACTGTTTTTT.

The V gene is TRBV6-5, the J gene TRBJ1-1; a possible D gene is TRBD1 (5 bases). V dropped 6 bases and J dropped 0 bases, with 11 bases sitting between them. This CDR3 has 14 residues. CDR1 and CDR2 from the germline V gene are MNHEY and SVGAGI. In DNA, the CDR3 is TGTGCCAGCAGGGCCAGGGCGATGAACACTGAAGCTTTCTTT. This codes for CASRARAMNTEAFF.

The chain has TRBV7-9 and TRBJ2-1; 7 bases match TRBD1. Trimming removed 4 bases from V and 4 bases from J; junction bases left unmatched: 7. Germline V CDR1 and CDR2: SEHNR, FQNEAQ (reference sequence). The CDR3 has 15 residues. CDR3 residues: CASSSPGTDYNEQFF. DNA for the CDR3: TGTGCCAGCAGCTCACCCGGGACAGATTACAATGAGCAGTTCTTC.

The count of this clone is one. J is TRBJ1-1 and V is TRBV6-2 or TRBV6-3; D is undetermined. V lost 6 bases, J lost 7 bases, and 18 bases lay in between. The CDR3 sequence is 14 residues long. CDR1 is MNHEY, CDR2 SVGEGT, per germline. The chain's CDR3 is CASSQFPLSFEAFF. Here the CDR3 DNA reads TGTGCCAGCAGCCAATTCCCCCTGAGTTTTGAAGCTTTCTTT.